This T cell receptor beta chain was profiled in a study of cytomegalovirus exposure and HLA in healthy donors. About this clone: What it recognizes is unknown.

CDR1 SGHTA and CDR2 FQGNSA come from the germline V gene. CDR3 length: 19 residues. V lost 5 bases and J lost 3; bases outside the gene matches: 16. PCR primers comprised 60 Vbeta and 13 Jbeta primers. Measured with immunoSEQ multiplex PCR; TCRdb has only the in-frame clones, and not every one. This sample has about 50,000 clones, with 77% found just once. Study-wide findings and caveats: Reportedly, diagnosis of cytomegalovirus status by the classifier showed high specificity and sensitivity.

The source of this sequence is a woman in her thirties or forties in good health and CMV-seropositive. This chain uses TRBV7-2 with TRBJ2-6; the match to TRBD1 covers 7 bases. The specimen sequenced was PBMCs. The CDR3 loop reads CASSHIPGQSFYGANVLTF. The CDR3 nucleotides read TGTGCCAGCAGCCATATTCCGGGACAGTCTTTTTATGGGGCCAACGTCCTGACTTTC. Variable domain in full (rest from reference TRBV7-2 and TRBJ2-6): GAGVSQSPSNKVTEKGKDVELRCDPISGHTALYWYRQSLGQGLEFLIYFQGNSAPDKSGLPSDRFSAERTGGSVSTLTIQRTQQEDSAVYLCASSHIPGQSFYGANVLTFGAGSRLTVL.